One T cell receptor beta chain is described in this entry. V lost 6 bases and J lost 4; bases outside the gene matches: 7. The CDR3 loop spans 14 amino acids. Germline loops: CDR1 MNHNS, CDR2 SASEGT. These data originate in a study of technical replicates of blood from four donors. TCRdb's table, derived via immunoSEQ multiplex PCR, lists solely in-frame clones and lacks some. The sample has approximately 65,000 clones; 85% to 90% are singletons. This TCR was recovered from a human donor in good health. Some clones in this sample may be carry-over from other donors' samples. Material for sequencing was PBMCs. The chain joins TRBV6-1 to TRBJ2-7; 9 nucleotides line up with TRBD2. The CDR3 nucleotides read TGTGCCAGCAGAATAGCGGGAGACCTATACGAGCAGTACTTC. Its translation is CASRIAGDLYEQYF.